This T cell receptor beta chain was profiled in a study of T-cell reconstitution after alpha-beta-depleted transplantation in children. The germline gives CDR1 SEHNR, CDR2 FQNEAQ (reference sequence). V was pared by 5 bases and J by 1 base, with 8 bases of the junction left unmatched. The length of the CDR3 is 16 residues. Of note for this clonotype: A read error may explain this, as a much larger clone is one base away.

The TCRbeta library was prepared with unique molecular identifiers. TCRdb fed the PCR reads into MiXCR, producing one record per CDR3 protein. Among around 400,000 distinct CDR3 sequences listed, roughly 11% were seen once. The receptor comes from a human donor who donated a stem cell graft to a child with acute myeloid leukemia. Sequences were derived from PBMCs from the stem cell graft donor, sampled from the stem cell graft. The chain employs TRBV7-9 and TRBJ2-5; 9 bases map to TRBD1. The CDR3 DNA reads as TGTGCCAGCAGCCTCGGGACAGGGACTTTCCAAGAGACCCAGTACTTC. As protein: CASSLGTGTFQETQYF.